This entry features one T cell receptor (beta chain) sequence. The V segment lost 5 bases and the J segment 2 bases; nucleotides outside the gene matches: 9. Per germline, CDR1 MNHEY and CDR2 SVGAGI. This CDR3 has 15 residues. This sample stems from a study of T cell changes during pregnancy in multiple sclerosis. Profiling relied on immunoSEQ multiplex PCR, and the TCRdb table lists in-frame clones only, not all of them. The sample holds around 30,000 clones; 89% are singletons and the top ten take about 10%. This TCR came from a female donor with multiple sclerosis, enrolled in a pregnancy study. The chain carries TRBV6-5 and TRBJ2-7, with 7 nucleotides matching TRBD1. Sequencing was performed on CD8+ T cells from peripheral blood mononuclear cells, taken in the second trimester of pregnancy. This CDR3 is CASSPGQFLTYEQYF. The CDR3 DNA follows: TGTGCCAGCAGTCCGGGACAGTTTTTAACCTACGAGCAGTACTTC.